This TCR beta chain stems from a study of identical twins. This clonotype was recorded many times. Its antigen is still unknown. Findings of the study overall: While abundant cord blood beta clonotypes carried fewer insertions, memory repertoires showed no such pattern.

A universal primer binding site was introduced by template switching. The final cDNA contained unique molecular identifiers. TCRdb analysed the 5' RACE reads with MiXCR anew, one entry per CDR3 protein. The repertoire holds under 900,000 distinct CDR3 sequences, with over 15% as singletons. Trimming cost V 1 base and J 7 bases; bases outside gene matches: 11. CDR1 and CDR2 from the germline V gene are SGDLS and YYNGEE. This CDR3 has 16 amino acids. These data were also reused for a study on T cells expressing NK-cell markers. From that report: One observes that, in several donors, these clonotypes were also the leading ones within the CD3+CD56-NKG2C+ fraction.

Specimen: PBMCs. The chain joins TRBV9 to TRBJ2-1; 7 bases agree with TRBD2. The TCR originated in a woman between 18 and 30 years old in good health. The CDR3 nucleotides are TGTGCCAGCAGCGTATGGAGGGCGGGAGCTGGTAATGAGCAGTTCTTC. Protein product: CASSVWRAGAGNEQFF. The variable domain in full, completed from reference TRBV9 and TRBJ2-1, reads DSGVTQTPKHLITATGQRVTLRCSPRSGDLSVYWYQQSLDQGLQFLIQYYNGEERAKGNILERFSAQQFPDLHSELNLSSLELGDSALYFCASSVWRAGAGNEQFFGPGTRLTVL.